Following are 15 T cell receptor beta chains from one sample sequenced in a study of blood T cell repertoires in COVID-19. Sequencing was performed with immunoSEQ multiplex PCR; in TCRdb, only in-frame clones are kept and a portion is missing. The data hold 120,000 or so clones, with roughly 85% observed a single time. Sequenced input: peripheral blood. The receptor source for this set is a middle-aged man with acute or convalescent COVID-19.

The rearrangement joins TRBV9 to TRBJ1-1; tentatively, D is TRBD1 (6 bases). Trimming removed 0 bases at V and 4 bases at J, with 13 bases between. CDR1 and CDR2 from the germline V gene are SGDLS and YYNGEE. The CDR3 length is 15 residues. The CDR3 loop reads CASSVGPGAITEAFF. CDR3 DNA sequence: TGTGCCAGCAGCGTAGGTCCAGGGGCCATCACTGAAGCTTTCTTT.

This clone was detected once. The V and J genes are TRBV20-1 and TRBJ1-5, with no clear D. The V and J ends lost 3 bases and 9 bases respectively, with 15 bases between them. CDR1 is DFQATT, CDR2 SNEGSKA, per germline (reference sequence). The CDR3 runs 13 residues. As DNA, the CDR3 is TGCAGTGCTAGTAGCAACCTTCAGCGGCCCCAGCATTTT. This translates into CSASSNLQRPQHF.

The chain uses TRBV30 and TRBJ1-5; D not certain. The CDR3 is 14 residues long. The germline V gene has CDR1 GTSNPN and CDR2 SVGIG (reference sequence). V lost 4 bases and J 9 bases, leaving 19 bases between the germline ends. The DNA for the CDR3 is TGTGCCTGGACGGCCGCGGGGTCCGGGTGGCCCCAGCATTTT. Protein product: CAWTAAGSGWPQHF.

This clone is a singleton in its sample. The genes are TRBV7-8 and TRBJ1-1, with D possibly TRBD1 on 5 matching bases. Looked up from germline, CDR1 is SGHVS and CDR2 is FQNEAQ. The ends were cut back, 1 base at V and 3 bases at J, with 9 bases in the middle. The CDR3 contains 14 residues. CDR3: CASSLGGRDTEAFF. CDR3 DNA sequence: TGTGCCAGCAGCTTAGGCGGCAGGGACACTGAAGCTTTCTTT.

The chain is built from TRBV7-3 and TRBJ1-2; 9 bases fit TRBD1. The ends lost 0 bases at V and 4 bases at J; junction bases unmatched: 3. This CDR3 has 15 residues. CDR1 is SGHTA, CDR2 FQGTGA, per germline. CDR3 sequence reads: CASSLTGQGIYGYTF. Here the CDR3 DNA reads TGTGCCAGCAGCTTAACTGGACAGGGGATCTATGGCTACACCTTC.

J is TRBJ2-3 and V is TRBV2; 8 nucleotides line up with TRBD1. CDR1 is SNHLY, CDR2 FYNNEI, per germline. This CDR3 has 15 residues. The V gene end was trimmed by 5 bases and the J gene end by 4 bases; junction bases not matched to a gene: 8. Here the CDR3 DNA reads TGTGCCAGCAGTTCTGACAGGGGCAGCGCAGATACGCAGTATTTT. This translates into CASSSDRGSADTQYF.

This rearrangement joins TRBV18 to TRBJ2-4; D may be TRBD1 (5 bases). Germline V gives CDR1 KGHSH, CDR2 LQKENI. Trimming stripped 5 bases from V and 7 bases from J, with 18 bases between. The CDR3 has 15 amino acids. In DNA, the CDR3 is TGTGCCAGCTCAAACGTGTTGGGGCCGGAGAACATTCAGTACTTC. Its translation: CASSNVLGPENIQYF. Full variable domain (missing parts from reference TRBV18 and TRBJ2-4): NAGVMQNPRHLVRRRGQEARLRCSPMKGHSHVYWYRQLPEEGLKFMVYLQKENIIDESGMPKERFSAEFPKEGPSILRIQQVVRGDSAAYFCASSNVLGPENIQYFGAGTRLSVL.

The genes are TRBV9 and TRBJ2-1, with 8 bases aligning to TRBD2. Looked up from germline, CDR1 is SGDLS and CDR2 is YYNGEE. This CDR3 comprises 17 residues. Trimming at V came to 0 bases and at J to 0 bases, leaving 5 bases not matched to a gene. CDR3 amino acids: CASSVAVRGGSYNEQFF. In nucleotides, the CDR3 is TGTGCCAGCAGCGTAGCAGTACGGGGGGGCTCCTACAATGAGCAGTTCTTC.

The V call is TRBV5-5, the J call TRBJ1-2, with 8 bases identical to TRBD1. The germline V gene encodes CDR1 SGHKS and CDR2 YYEKEE (reference sequence). J lost 5 bases, V lost 5 bases, and 11 bases had no gene match. This CDR3 is built from 15 residues. The chain's CDR3 is CASSIGQGGSYGYTF. CDR3 bases: TGTGCCAGCAGTATAGGACAGGGAGGTAGTTATGGCTACACCTTC.

This clone appeared a single time. The chain joins TRBV10-3 to TRBJ1-1, with D maybe TRBD1 (6 bases). V gave up 6 bases and J gave up 2 bases, with 13 bases separating them. The CDR3 contains 14 residues. Germline CDR1 is ENHRY and CDR2 is SYGVKD. The CDR3 DNA reads as TGTGCCATCAGGAACAGGGAATATAACACTGAAGCTTTCTTT. It is translated as CAIRNREYNTEAFF.

This rearrangement joins TRBV5-1 to TRBJ2-5; 12 bases line up with TRBD2. V lost 3 bases and J lost 4; bases outside the gene matches: 13. CDR1 is SGHRS, CDR2 YFSETQ, per germline. This CDR3 comprises 18 residues. The CDR3 here is CASSSRLAGVGSGETQYF. The CDR3 DNA is TGCGCCAGCAGCTCCAGACTAGCGGGAGTAGGTTCAGGAGAGACCCAGTACTTC.

The genes are TRBV5-5 and TRBJ1-4, with D possibly being TRBD1 (5 bases). Germline loops: CDR1 SGHKS, CDR2 YYEKEE (reference sequence). V lost 0 bases and J 8 bases, leaving 11 bases between the germline ends. The CDR3 spans 14 residues. The CDR3 spells CASSLDGGWEKLFF. DNA for the CDR3: TGTGCCAGCAGCTTGGATGGGGGGTGGGAAAAACTGTTTTTT.

The CDR3 nucleotides read TGTGCCAGCAGTGAAACCTGGACAGAAAAGGCTTTCTTT. As protein: CASSETWTEKAFF. The V call is TRBV6-1, the J call TRBJ1-1; D may be TRBD1 (6 bases). Trimming cost V 2 bases and J 11 bases, with 15 bases left between them. The CDR3 loop spans 13 amino acids. From germline, CDR1 is MNHNS and CDR2 SASEGT.

The sample holds one count of this clone. The J gene is TRBJ1-1, the V gene TRBV10-1; a possible D gene is TRBD1 (5 bases). Trimming took 5 bases from V and 7 from J, leaving 14 bases between them. CDR3 size: 13 residues. Germline loops: CDR1 WNHNN, CDR2 SYGVQD (reference sequence). The CDR3: CASSRAWQGEAFF. The CDR3 DNA sequence: TGCGCCAGCAGTCGCGCCTGGCAGGGTGAAGCTTTCTTT.

As regards this clone: At one end the junction does not follow the germline gene, possibly because of a read error. The rearrangement links TRBV3-1 (or the pseudogene TRBV3-2) to TRBJ2-3; 7 bases fit TRBD2. Per germline, CDR1 LGHDT and CDR2 YNNKEL (reference sequence). This CDR3 is 12 amino acids long. The CDR3 nucleotides are TGTGCCAGCAGCCAAGGAATGGCGGGGGAGGTTTTT. The encoded protein is CASSQGMAGEVF.